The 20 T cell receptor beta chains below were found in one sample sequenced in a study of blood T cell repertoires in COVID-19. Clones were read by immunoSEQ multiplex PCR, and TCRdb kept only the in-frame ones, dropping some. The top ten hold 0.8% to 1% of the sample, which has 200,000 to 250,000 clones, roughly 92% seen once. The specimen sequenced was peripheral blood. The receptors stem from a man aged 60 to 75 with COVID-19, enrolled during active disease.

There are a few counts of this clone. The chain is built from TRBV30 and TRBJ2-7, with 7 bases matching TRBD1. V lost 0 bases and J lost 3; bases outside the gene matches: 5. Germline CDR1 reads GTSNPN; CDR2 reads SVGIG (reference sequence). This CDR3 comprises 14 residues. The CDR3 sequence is CAWSVPGDSYEQYF. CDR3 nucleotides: TGTGCCTGGAGTGTCCCTGGGGACAGCTACGAGCAGTACTTC.

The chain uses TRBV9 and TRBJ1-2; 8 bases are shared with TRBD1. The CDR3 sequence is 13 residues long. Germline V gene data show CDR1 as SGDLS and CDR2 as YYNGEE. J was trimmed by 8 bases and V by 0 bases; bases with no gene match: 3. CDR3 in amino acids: CASSVATGVGYTF. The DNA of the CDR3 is TGTGCCAGCAGCGTAGCGACAGGGGTAGGCTACACCTTC.

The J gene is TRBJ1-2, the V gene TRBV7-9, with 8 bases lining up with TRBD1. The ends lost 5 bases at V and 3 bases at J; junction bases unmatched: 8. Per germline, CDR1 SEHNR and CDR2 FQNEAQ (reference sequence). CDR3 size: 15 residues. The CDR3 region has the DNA TGTGCCAGCAGCCCAGCAGGGGGCAGGGACTATGGCTACACCTTC. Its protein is CASSPAGGRDYGYTF. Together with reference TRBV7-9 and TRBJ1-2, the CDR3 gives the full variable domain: DTGVSQNPRHKITKRGQNVTFRCDPISEHNRLYWYRQTLGQGPEFLTYFQNEAQLEKSRLLSDRFSAERPKGSFSTLEIQRTEQGDSAMYLCASSPAGGRDYGYTFGSGTRLTVV.

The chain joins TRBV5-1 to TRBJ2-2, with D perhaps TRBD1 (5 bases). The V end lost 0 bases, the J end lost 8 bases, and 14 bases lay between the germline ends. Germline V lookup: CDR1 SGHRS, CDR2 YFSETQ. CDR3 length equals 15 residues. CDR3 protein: CASSLGRQPSGELFF. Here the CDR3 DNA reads TGCGCCAGCAGCTTGGGTAGACAGCCGTCAGGGGAGCTGTTTTTT.

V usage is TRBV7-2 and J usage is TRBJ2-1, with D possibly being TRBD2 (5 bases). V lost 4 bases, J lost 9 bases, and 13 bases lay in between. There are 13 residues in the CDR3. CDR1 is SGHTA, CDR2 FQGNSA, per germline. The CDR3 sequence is CASSSLGLGEQFF. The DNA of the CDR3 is TGTGCCAGCAGCTCCCTAGGACTGGGTGAGCAGTTCTTC.

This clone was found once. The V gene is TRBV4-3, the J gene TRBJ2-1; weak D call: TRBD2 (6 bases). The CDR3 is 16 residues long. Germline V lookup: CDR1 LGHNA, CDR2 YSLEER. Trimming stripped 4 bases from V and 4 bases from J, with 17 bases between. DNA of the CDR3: TGCGCCAGCAGCCGGGAAGGAGGGTTTGGGTACAATGAGCAGTTCTTC. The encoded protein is CASSREGGFGYNEQFF.

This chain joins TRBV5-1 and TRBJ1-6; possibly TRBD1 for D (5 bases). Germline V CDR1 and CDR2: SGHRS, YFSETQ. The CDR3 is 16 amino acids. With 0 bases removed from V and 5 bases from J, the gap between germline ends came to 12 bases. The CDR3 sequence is CASSLGRQKNNSPLHF. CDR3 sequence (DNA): TGCGCCAGCAGCTTGGGGCGACAGAAAAATAATTCACCCCTCCACTTT.

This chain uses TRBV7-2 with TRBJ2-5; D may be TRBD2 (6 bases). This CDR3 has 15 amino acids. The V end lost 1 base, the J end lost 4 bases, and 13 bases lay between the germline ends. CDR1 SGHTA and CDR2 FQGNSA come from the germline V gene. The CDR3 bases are TGTGCCAGCAGCTTAGGGGGGGTCCCTTCAGAGACCCAGTACTTC. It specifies CASSLGGVPSETQYF. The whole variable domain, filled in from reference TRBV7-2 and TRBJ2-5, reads GAGVSQSPSNKVTEKGKDVELRCDPISGHTALYWYRQSLGQGLEFLIYFQGNSAPDKSGLPSDRFSAERTGGSVSTLTIQRTQQEDSAVYLCASSLGGVPSETQYFGPGTRLLVL.

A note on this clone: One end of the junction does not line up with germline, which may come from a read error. The CDR3 protein is CATSSGQGAPNTEAFF. Here the CDR3 DNA reads TGTGCCACCAGTTCGGGACAGGGGGCTCCGAACACTGAAGCTTTCTTT. V is TRBV27 and J is TRBJ1-1; TRBD1 matches 12 bases. CDR3 length equals 16 residues. Germline CDR1 MNHEY, CDR2 SMNVEV (reference sequence).

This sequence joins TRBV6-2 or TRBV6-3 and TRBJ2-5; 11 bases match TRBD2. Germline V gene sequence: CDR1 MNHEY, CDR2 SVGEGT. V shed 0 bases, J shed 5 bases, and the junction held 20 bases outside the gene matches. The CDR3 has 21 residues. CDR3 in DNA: TGTGCCAGCAGTTACTCATTTACTAGCGGGGGTTTAGCGGCGGCTCGGGAGACCCAGTACTTC. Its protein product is CASSYSFTSGGLAAARETQYF.

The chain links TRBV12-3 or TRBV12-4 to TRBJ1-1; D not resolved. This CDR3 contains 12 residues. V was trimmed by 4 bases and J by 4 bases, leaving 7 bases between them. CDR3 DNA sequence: TGTGCCAGCAGTTCCCAGCGCACTGAAGCTTTCTTT. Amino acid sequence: CASSSQRTEAFF.

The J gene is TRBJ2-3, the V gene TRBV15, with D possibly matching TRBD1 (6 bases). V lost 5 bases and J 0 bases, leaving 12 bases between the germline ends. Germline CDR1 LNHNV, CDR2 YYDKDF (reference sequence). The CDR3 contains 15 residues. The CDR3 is CATSEYRVSTDTQYF. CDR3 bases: TGTGCCACCAGCGAGTACAGGGTGAGCACAGATACGCAGTATTTT.

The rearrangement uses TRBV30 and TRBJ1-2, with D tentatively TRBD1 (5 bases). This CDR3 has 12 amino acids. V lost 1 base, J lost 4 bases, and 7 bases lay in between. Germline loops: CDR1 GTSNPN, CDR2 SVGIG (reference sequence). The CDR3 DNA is TGTGCCTGGAGTGAGGGGATCTATGGCTACACCTTC. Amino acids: CAWSEGIYGYTF. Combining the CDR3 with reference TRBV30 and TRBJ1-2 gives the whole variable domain SQTIHQWPATLVQPVGSPLSLECTVEGTSNPNLYWYRQAAGRGLQLLFYSVGIGQISSEVPQNLSASRPQDRQFILSSKKLLLSDSGFYLCAWSEGIYGYTFGSGTRLTVV.

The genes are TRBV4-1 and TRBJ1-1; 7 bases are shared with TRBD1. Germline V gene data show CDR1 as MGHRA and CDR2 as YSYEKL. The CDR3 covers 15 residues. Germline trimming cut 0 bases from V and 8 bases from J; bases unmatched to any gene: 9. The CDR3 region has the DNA TGCGCCAGCAGCCAAGACGGCAGGGGGTCGTCCGAAGCTTTCTTT. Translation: CASSQDGRGSSEAFF.

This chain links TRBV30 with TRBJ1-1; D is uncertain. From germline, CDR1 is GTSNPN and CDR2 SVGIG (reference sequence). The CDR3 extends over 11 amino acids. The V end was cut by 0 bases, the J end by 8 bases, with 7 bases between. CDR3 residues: CAWSVLVEAFF. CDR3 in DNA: TGTGCCTGGAGTGTACTGGTAGAAGCTTTCTTT.

DNA of the CDR3: TGTGCCAGCAAAAGCGATCAAGAGACCCAGTACTTC. As protein: CASKSDQETQYF. The chain couples TRBV2 to TRBJ2-5; D ambiguous. Germline assignment: CDR1 SNHLY and CDR2 FYNNEI. Trimming pared 7 bases from V and 2 bases from J, leaving 8 bases between. The CDR3 runs 12 residues.

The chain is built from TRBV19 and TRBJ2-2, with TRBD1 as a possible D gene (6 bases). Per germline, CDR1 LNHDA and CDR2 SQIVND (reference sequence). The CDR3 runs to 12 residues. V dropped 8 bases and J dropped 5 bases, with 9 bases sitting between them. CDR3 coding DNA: TGTGCCAGTTTGACAGGAACCGGGGAGCTGTTTTTT. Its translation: CASLTGTGELFF.

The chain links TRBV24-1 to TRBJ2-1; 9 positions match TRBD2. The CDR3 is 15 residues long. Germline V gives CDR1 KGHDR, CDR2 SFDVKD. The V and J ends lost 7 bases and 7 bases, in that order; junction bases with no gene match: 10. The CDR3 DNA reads TGTGCCACCAGCCAGACTAGCGGAGGGAGGAATGAGCAGTTCTTC. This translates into CATSQTSGGRNEQFF.

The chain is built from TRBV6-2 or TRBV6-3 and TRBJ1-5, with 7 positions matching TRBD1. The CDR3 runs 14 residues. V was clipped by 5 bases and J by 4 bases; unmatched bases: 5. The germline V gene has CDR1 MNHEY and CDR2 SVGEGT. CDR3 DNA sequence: TGTGCCAGCAGTCGACAGGGTTCAAATCAGCCCCAGCATTTT. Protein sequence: CASSRQGSNQPQHF.

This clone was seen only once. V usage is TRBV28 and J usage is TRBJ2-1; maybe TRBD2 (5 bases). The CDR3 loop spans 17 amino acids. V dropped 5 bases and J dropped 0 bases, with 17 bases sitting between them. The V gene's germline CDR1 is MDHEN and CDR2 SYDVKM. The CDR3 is CASSPPMGDTSYNEQFF. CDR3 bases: TGTGCCAGCAGTCCCCCCATGGGAGACACCTCCTACAATGAGCAGTTCTTC.